The 2 T cell receptor beta chains below all came from one sample that was sequenced in a study of graft-versus-host responses after intestinal transplantation. Only in-frame clones appear in the TCRdb table, and some are missing; sequencing was by immunoSEQ multiplex PCR. The sample has 90,000 to 120,000 clones, roughly 90% seen once; the top ten hold about 0.7%. No antigens are known for them. The material was unstimulated CD4+ T cells sorted from spleen or lymph node cells, obtained before transplant. All receptors come from a human donor who was the organ donor for an intestinal transplant.

V and J are TRBV11-2 and TRBJ2-7, with D perhaps TRBD2 (6 bases). V was clipped by 3 bases and J by 6 bases, with 6 bases between them. The length of the CDR3 is 11 residues. CDR1 and CDR2 (germline): SGHAT, FQNNGV. CDR3 sequence (DNA): TGTGCCAGCAGCTTTAGCGGCGAGCAGTACTTC. The encoded protein is CASSFSGEQYF. The full variable domain, in which reference TRBV11-2 and TRBJ2-7 provide the parts outside the CDR3, is EAGVAQSPRYKIIEKRQSVAFWCNPISGHATLYWYQQILGQGPKLLIQFQNNGVVDDSQLPKDRFSAERLKGVDSTLKIQPAKLEDSAVYLCASSFSGEQYFGPGTRLTVT.

This clone was observed a few times. This chain links TRBV21-1 with TRBJ1-1. TRBV21-1 is labeled a pseudogene. There are 13 residues in the CDR3. CDR3 nucleotide sequence: TGTGCCAGCAGCAAAGGAACGGGGCCCGAAGCTTTCTTT. Translated: CASSKGTGPEAFF.